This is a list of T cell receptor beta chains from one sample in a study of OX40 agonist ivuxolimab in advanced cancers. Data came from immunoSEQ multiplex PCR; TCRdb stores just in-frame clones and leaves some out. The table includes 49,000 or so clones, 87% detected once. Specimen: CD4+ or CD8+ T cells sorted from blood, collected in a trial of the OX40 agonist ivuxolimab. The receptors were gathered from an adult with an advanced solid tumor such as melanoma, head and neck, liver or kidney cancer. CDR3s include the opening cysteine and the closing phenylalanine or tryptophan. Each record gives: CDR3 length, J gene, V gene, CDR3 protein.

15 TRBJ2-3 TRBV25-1 CASSLLATFTDTQYF
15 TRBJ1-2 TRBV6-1 CATTRIGGEGYGYTF
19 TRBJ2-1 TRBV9 CASSTGLAGGGLQRNEQFF
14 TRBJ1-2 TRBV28 CASSPGTLSYGYTF
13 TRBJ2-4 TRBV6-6 CASSYWLDDIQYF
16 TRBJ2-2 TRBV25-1 CASHGTGTANTGELFF
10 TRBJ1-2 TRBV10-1 CASKDYGYTF
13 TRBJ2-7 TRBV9 CASSVSGRYEQYF
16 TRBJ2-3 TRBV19 CASSMSGTGGADTQYF
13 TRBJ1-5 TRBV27 CASSLSRVEPQHF
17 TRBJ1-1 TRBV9 CASSVAVGGAGKTEAFF
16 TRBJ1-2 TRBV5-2 CASSKTLGQLDYGYTF
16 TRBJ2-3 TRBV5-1 CASSEGGPGYTDTQYF
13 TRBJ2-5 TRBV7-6 CASSPTGPETQYF
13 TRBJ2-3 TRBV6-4 CASSGAPTDTQYF
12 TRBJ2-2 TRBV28 CASTRLAGELFF
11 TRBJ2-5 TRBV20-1 CSPKYQETQYF
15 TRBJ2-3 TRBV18 CASSHNRGTTDTQYF
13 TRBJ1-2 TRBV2 CASSGGGYLGYTF
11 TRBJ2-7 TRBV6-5 CASTDFYEQYF
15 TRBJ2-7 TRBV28 CASSLWASGKEGQYF
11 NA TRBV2 CASSEYYEQYF
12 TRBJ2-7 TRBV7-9 CASSPGTDEQYF
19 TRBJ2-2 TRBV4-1 CASSQDRGRTLANTGELFF
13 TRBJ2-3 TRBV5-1 CASSFASTDTQYF
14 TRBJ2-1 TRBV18 CASSPTDSNNEQFF
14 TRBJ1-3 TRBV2 CASSAGAFGNTIYF
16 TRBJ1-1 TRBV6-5 CASSYSSRGMGTEAFF
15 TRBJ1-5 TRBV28 CASSSRQGTNQPQHF
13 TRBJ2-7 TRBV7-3 CASSLTPGDEQYF
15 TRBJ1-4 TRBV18 CASSPPTGLGEKLFF
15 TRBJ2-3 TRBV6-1 CASSEVGGTQDTQYF
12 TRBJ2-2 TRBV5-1 CASISLTGELFF
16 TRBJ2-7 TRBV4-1 CASSQVLRTGSYEQYF
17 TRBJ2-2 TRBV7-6 CASSFSLPTVVTGELFF
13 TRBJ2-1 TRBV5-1 CASSRSPTVQQFF
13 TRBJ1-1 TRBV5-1 CASSLGWDTEAFF
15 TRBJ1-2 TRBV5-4 CASSRKVGGDYGYTF
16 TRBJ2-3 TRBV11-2 CASSPWGSGGLDTQYF
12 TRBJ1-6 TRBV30 CAWRTGGSPLHF